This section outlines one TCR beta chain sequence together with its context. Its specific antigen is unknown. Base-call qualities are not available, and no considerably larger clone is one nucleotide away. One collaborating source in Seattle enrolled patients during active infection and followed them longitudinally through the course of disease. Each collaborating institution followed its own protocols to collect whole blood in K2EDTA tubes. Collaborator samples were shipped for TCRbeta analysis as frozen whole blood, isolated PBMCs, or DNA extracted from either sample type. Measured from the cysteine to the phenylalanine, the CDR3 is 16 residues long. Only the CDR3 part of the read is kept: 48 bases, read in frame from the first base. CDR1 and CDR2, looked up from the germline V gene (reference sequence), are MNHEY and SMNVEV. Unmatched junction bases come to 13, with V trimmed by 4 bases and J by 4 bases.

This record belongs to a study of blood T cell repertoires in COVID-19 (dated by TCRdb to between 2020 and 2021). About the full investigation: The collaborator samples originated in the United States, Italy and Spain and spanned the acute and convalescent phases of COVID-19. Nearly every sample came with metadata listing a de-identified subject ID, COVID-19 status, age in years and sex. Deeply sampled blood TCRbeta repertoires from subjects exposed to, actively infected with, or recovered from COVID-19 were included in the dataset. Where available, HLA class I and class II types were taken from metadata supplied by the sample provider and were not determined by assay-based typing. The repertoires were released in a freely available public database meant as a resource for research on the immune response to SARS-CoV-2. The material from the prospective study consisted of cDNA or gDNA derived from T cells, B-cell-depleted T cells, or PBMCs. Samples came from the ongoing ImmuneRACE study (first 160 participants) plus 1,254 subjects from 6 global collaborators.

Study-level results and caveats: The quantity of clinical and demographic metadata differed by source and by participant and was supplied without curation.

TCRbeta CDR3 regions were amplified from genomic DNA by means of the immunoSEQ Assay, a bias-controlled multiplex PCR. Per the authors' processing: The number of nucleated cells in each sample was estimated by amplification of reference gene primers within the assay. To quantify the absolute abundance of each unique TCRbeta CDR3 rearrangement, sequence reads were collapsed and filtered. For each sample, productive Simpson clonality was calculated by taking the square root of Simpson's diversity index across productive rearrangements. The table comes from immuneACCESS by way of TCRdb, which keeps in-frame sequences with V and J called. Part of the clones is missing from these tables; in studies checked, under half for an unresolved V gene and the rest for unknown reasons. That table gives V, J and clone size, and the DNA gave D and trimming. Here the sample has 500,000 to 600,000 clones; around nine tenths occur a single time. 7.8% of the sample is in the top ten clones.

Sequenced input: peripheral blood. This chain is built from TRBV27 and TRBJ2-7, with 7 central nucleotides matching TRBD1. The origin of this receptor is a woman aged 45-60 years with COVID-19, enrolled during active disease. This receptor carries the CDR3 CASSSVRTGVGYEQYF. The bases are TGTGCCAGCAGTTCAGTAAGGACAGGCGTAGGGTACGAGCAGTACTTC.